One sample yielded the 18 T cell receptor beta chains listed below, sequenced in a study of Graves' ophthalmopathy and Graves' hyperthyroidism (dated by TCRdb to the late 2010s). TCRdb names Illumina HiSeq 2000 as the instrument used. For repertoire sequencing, the TCR beta CDR3 regions were amplified from RNA transcripts. The first round of RT-PCR was done with HTBI primers and the Qiagen OneStep RT-PCR kit, and was followed by a second round of multiplex PCR, then size selection and purification. Using fastp trimming at Q25 and MiXCR clonotype assembly, TCRdb reanalyzed the public sequencing data and kept in-frame beta chains. For every CDR3 protein sequence, its rows merge into one entry that carries the most common genes and DNA. For this sample there are approximately 210,000 distinct CDR3 sequences; around a fifth appear just once. The ten top clones hold around two fifths of the sample. The sample was peripheral blood. All receptors derive from a woman in her forties or fifties with Graves' ophthalmopathy. Donor details come from another sample of the same person, matched by shared clones.

This chain joins TRBV11-1 and TRBJ1-2, with a tentative D call TRBD1 (6 bases). The V end was cut by 1 base, the J end by 4 bases, with 22 bases between. The CDR3 is made up of 18 amino acids. Germline values: CDR1 SGHAT, CDR2 FQDESV (reference sequence). The CDR3: CASSLDGLTGSGIYGYTF. The CDR3 DNA sequence: TGTGCCAGCAGCTTAGACGGCCTGACAGGAAGTGGTATCTATGGCTACACCTTC.

This clonotype has just a few counts. The chain joins TRBV24-1 to TRBJ2-1, with D hard to call. The V and J ends lost 4 bases and 9 bases respectively, with 12 bases between them. CDR3 length equals 13 residues. Germline loops: CDR1 KGHDR, CDR2 SFDVKD. In DNA form, the CDR3 reads TGTGCCACCAGTGACCGGACCGGAGCTGAGCAGTTCTTC. Its protein product is CATSDRTGAEQFF.

This clonotype occurred many times. The chain couples TRBV20-1 to TRBJ1-6; perhaps TRBD1 as D (5 bases). V dropped 6 bases and J dropped 9 bases, with 27 bases sitting between them. The CDR3 has 17 amino acids. Germline CDR1 DFQATT, CDR2 SNEGSKA (reference sequence). The CDR3 DNA reads as TGCAGTGCCTCGCTGCTAGAGAGGGGCTGGGATAGTTCACCCCTCCACTTT. Encoded protein: CSASLLERGWDSSPLHF.

In its sample, this clonotype was seen many times. The chain is built from TRBV2 and TRBJ1-5, with 7 bases fitting TRBD1. This CDR3 is built from 13 residues. Germline CDR1 is SNHLY and CDR2 is FYNNEI. V gave up 8 bases and J gave up 1 base; unmatched junction bases: 2. The CDR3 DNA reads as TGTGCCAGCGGACAGGAGAGCAATCAGCCCCAGCATTTT. As protein: CASGQESNQPQHF.

This clonotype has at least ten counts. The CDR3 region is CASSLLLGRAKGTGELFF. For the CDR3, the DNA is TGTGCCAGCAGCTTACTATTGGGCAGGGCTAAAGGCACCGGGGAGCTGTTTTTT. This rearrangement joins TRBV11-2 to TRBJ2-2; D possibly corresponds to TRBD1 (5 bases). CDR1 is SGHAT and CDR2 is FQNNGV in the germline V gene. This CDR3 is built from 18 residues. With 2 bases removed from V and 4 bases from J, the gap between germline ends came to 20 bases.

This clonotype was seen repeatedly, ten times or more. This chain joins TRBV20-1 and TRBJ2-5; possible D gene TRBD1, 6 bases. Looked up from germline, CDR1 is DFQATT and CDR2 is SNEGSKA (reference sequence). The CDR3 consists of 12 residues. The germline V and J ends were trimmed by 2 bases and 3 bases, with 7 bases remaining between them. CDR3 sequence reads: CSARYREETQYF. Here the CDR3 DNA reads TGCAGTGCTAGATACAGGGAAGAGACCCAGTACTTC.

The chain couples TRBV28 to TRBJ1-2; TRBD1 matches at 7 bases. CDR1 and CDR2 (germline): MDHEN, SYDVKM. V gave up 2 bases and J gave up 9 bases; unmatched junction bases: 6. The CDR3 consists of 13 residues. Written as DNA, the CDR3 is TGTGCCAGCAGTTTAGGTGGGACAGAAAGCTACACCTTC. It codes for CASSLGGTESYTF.

A note on this clonotype: Since a much larger clone is just one base distant, this may be a read error. V gene TRBV2 combines with J gene TRBJ2-2, with 9 nucleotides matching TRBD1. Germline assignment: CDR1 SNHLY and CDR2 FYNNEI. The CDR3 has 14 residues. The CDR3 here is CASRWDRDTGGLFF. The DNA of the CDR3 is TGTGCCAGCAGATGGGACAGGGACACCGGGGGGCTGTTTTTT.

The sample holds many counts of this clonotype. V is TRBV12-3 or TRBV12-4 and J is TRBJ1-5; D uncertain. V lost 6 bases to trimming and J lost 4 bases, with 10 bases between them. The CDR3 totals 13 residues. CDR3 DNA: TGTGCCAGCAGGCAAACTGGGAATCAGCCCCAGCATTTT. It encodes CASRQTGNQPQHF.

V is TRBV28 and J is TRBJ1-2, with 9 bases fitting TRBD1. V gave up 3 bases and J gave up 8 bases; unmatched junction bases: 7. This CDR3 has 14 amino acids. Germline assignment: CDR1 MDHEN and CDR2 SYDVKM. CDR3 bases: TGTGCCAGCAGTTTGGAACAGGGGGCGCGAGGCTACACCTTC. The encoded protein is CASSLEQGARGYTF.

V is TRBV6-1 and J is TRBJ1-1; 7 nucleotides match TRBD1. Trimming took 7 bases from V and 1 from J; bases not matched to a gene: 15. Germline lookup yields CDR1 MNHNS and CDR2 SASEGT. The CDR3 is 17 amino acids. CDR3 region: CASTSPHSTGRNTEAFF. In DNA, the CDR3 is TGTGCCAGCACCTCCCCCCACTCGACAGGGCGGAACACTGAAGCTTTCTTT.

The chain combines TRBV7-2 with TRBJ1-6; 8 positions agree with TRBD1. Germline CDR1 reads SGHTA; CDR2 reads FQGNSA. Germline trimming cut 5 bases from V and 10 bases from J; bases unmatched to any gene: 7. The CDR3 runs 14 residues. CDR3 sequence: CASSPGQGWSPLHF. CDR3 DNA: TGTGCCAGCAGCCCAGGACAGGGTTGGTCACCCCTCCACTTT.

This clonotype was seen at least ten times. The V and J genes are TRBV19 and TRBJ1-1, with D hard to call. The CDR3 consists of 13 residues. V was clipped by 5 bases and J by 0 bases, with 7 bases between them. Looked up from germline, CDR1 is LNHDA and CDR2 is SQIVND (reference sequence). The DNA for the CDR3 is TGTGCCAGTAGTGCTCAGGTGAACACTGAAGCTTTCTTT. Encoded protein: CASSAQVNTEAFF.

There are many counts of this clonotype. V gene TRBV4-1 combines with J gene TRBJ2-7; 12 positions agree with TRBD2. This CDR3 is built from 16 residues. The J segment lost 4 bases and the V segment lost 1 base, leaving 5 bases of the junction unmatched. Germline V gene sequence: CDR1 MGHRA, CDR2 YSYEKL. The CDR3, as DNA: TGCGCCAGCAGCCAAGTTAGACTAGCGGGAGTGTACGAGCAGTACTTC. Protein product: CASSQVRLAGVYEQYF.

This clonotype came up many times. A much larger clone differs by one base, so this may be a read error. The chain joins TRBV6-1 to TRBJ1-2; 9 bases align to TRBD1. This CDR3 region has 12 residues. In germline, CDR1 is MNHNS, CDR2 SASEGT. The CDR3, as DNA: TGTGCCAGCAGACAGGGGGCTGGGGGCTACATCTTC. Translation gives CASRQGAGGYIF.

This clonotype occurred many times. This chain links TRBV7-2 with TRBJ2-5; 9 bases agree with TRBD2. Unmatched junction bases numbered 5, after V lost 5 bases and J lost 4 bases. CDR3 size: 14 residues. CDR1 SGHTA and CDR2 FQGNSA come from the germline V gene. The CDR3 loop reads CASSPGTSTETQYF. The CDR3 DNA sequence: TGTGCCAGCAGCCCTGGGACTAGCACAGAGACCCAGTACTTC.

This clonotype was counted a few times. This chain connects TRBV18 to TRBJ1-1, with a tentative D call TRBD1 (5 bases). The CDR3 is made up of 14 amino acids. The V end was cut by 3 bases, the J end by 2 bases, with 10 bases between. CDR1 is KGHSH and CDR2 is LQKENI in the germline V gene. CDR3 protein: CASSPPRVNTEAFF. CDR3 nucleotides: TGTGCCAGCTCACCGCCCAGGGTCAACACTGAAGCTTTCTTT.

The chain is built from TRBV2 and TRBJ1-1; 9 nucleotides agree with TRBD1. Trimming took 5 bases from V and 10 from J; bases not matched to a gene: 8. The CDR3 contains 13 residues. Germline CDR1 reads SNHLY; CDR2 reads FYNNEI. The CDR3 coding sequence is TGTGCCAGCAGTAGGACAGGGGTAGGGAGAGCTTTCTTT. Its protein is CASSRTGVGRAFF.